These 29 T cell receptor beta chains originate from one sample sequenced in a study of T-cell reconstitution after alpha-beta-depleted transplantation in children. Preparation of the TCRbeta library used unique molecular identifiers. TCRdb analysed the PCR reads with MiXCR anew, one entry per CDR3 protein. The profile shows some 600,000 distinct CDR3 sequences, over 10% of them singletons. The input for sequencing was PBMCs, mostly from graft donor cells, taken 360 days after TCRalphabeta/CD19-depleted stem cell transplant. These receptors were obtained from a male patient younger than 18 who had a stem cell transplant for acute myeloid leukemia, so the T cells may come from the graft donor.

The chain uses TRBV6-2 or TRBV6-3 and TRBJ2-3; D may match TRBD1 or TRBD2 (8 bases each). Germline lookup yields CDR1 MNHEY and CDR2 SVGEGT. This CDR3 comprises 22 residues. The ends were cut back, 0 bases at V and 2 bases at J, with 30 bases in the middle. CDR3 protein: CASSYSNRQGAGSRGDTDTQYF. The CDR3 coding sequence is TGTGCCAGCAGTTACTCGAATCGGCAGGGGGCAGGATCGCGGGGGGACACAGATACGCAGTATTTT.

This clonotype has more than one count but fewer than ten. The chain carries TRBV27 and TRBJ2-7, with D tentatively TRBD1 or TRBD2 (5 bases each). Trimming took 3 bases from V and 8 from J, leaving 14 bases between them. The CDR3 is 13 amino acids. Germline CDR1 and CDR2: MNHEY and SMNVEV (reference sequence). In DNA, the CDR3 is TGTGCCAGCAGTTTTCGGGGCACAGCGAAGCAGTACTTC. As protein: CASSFRGTAKQYF.

The chain combines TRBV20-1 with TRBJ2-3; 14 nucleotides line up with TRBD2. Germline lookup yields CDR1 DFQATT and CDR2 SNEGSKA (reference sequence). This CDR3 has 14 amino acids. J was trimmed by 4 bases and V by 5 bases; bases with no gene match: 2. The CDR3 sequence: CSAGTSGSADTQYF. As DNA, the CDR3 is TGCAGTGCTGGGACTAGCGGGAGCGCAGATACGCAGTATTTT.

The V call is TRBV5-1, the J call TRBJ2-5; 12 bases are shared with TRBD2. Germline V gene sequence: CDR1 SGHRS, CDR2 YFSETQ. V shed 3 bases and J 3 bases; nucleotides not matched to a gene: 15. There are 19 residues in the CDR3. The CDR3 is CASSWGQGKTSGRKETQYF. The CDR3 DNA reads as TGCGCCAGCAGCTGGGGACAGGGGAAGACTAGCGGGAGAAAAGAGACCCAGTACTTC.

Only a few counts were recorded for this clonotype. The J gene is TRBJ2-5, the V gene TRBV29-1; TRBD1 aligns across 8 bases. CDR3 size: 17 residues. Germline CDR1 SQVTM, CDR2 ANQGSEA. V trimming: 3 bases; J trimming: 1 base; junction bases outside the gene matches: 13. CDR3 in amino acids: CSVDPTPDRVLQETQYF. CDR3 coding DNA: TGCAGCGTTGATCCTACCCCGGACAGGGTACTCCAAGAGACCCAGTACTTC.

This clonotype was detected a few times. V and J are TRBV28 and TRBJ2-2; a possible D gene is TRBD2 (5 bases). Germline assignment: CDR1 MDHEN and CDR2 SYDVKM. The CDR3 sequence is 15 residues long. Deletions cut 2 bases from V and 6 bases from J, with 13 bases between. The CDR3 bases are TGTGCCAGCAGTTTAGGAGCGGCAGGCCCCGGGGAGCTGTTTTTT. It yields the protein CASSLGAAGPGELFF.

This chain connects TRBV7-3 to TRBJ2-5, with 16 bases matching TRBD2. The ends lost 4 bases at V and 1 base at J; junction bases unmatched: 6. The CDR3 consists of 18 residues. CDR1 and CDR2 (germline): SGHTA, FQGTGA. The CDR3 nucleotides read TGTGCCAGCAGCTCGGGACTAGCGGGAGGGCCTCCCCAAGAGACCCAGTACTTC. Protein product: CASSSGLAGGPPQETQYF.

This clonotype was seen only a few times. The rearrangement links TRBV12-3 or TRBV12-4 to TRBJ2-5, with TRBD2 matching over 10 bases. The CDR3 is 15 amino acids. V lost 6 bases to trimming and J lost 2 bases; unmatched junction nucleotides: 6. Written as DNA, the CDR3 is TGTGCCAGCAGGGTTAGCGGGAGGAGGCAAGAGACCCAGTACTTC. Translation gives CASRVSGRRQETQYF.

This clonotype was detected a few times. CDR3 DNA sequence: TGTGCCAGCAGCTCCCTCGGGACAGGGGGATACGAGCAGTACTTC. It yields the protein CASSSLGTGGYEQYF. The rearrangement links TRBV7-2 to TRBJ2-7; the match to TRBD1 covers 11 bases. Germline assignment: CDR1 SGHTA and CDR2 FQGNSA. The CDR3 has 15 amino acids. V was clipped by 4 bases and J by 4 bases; unmatched bases: 6.

The chain combines TRBV7-9 with TRBJ2-1; D could derive from TRBD1 or TRBD2 (5 bases each). The V end lost 9 bases, the J end lost 2 bases, and 17 bases lay between the germline ends. Germline CDR1 reads SEHNR; CDR2 reads FQNEAQ (reference sequence). The CDR3 is 15 residues long. The chain's CDR3 is CASHQRDPTYNEQFF. As DNA, the CDR3 is TGTGCCAGTCACCAAAGGGACCCCACCTACAATGAGCAGTTCTTC.

This sequence joins TRBV29-1 and TRBJ2-5, with TRBD1 matching over 7 bases. CDR3 length: 13 residues. Trimming removed 8 bases from V and 2 bases from J; junction bases left unmatched: 8. Germline-derived CDR1 and CDR2 are SQVTM and ANQGSEA. CDR3 region: CSTRTGQQETQYF. The CDR3 coding sequence is TGCAGCACCCGGACAGGTCAACAAGAGACCCAGTACTTC.

The chain links TRBV20-1 to TRBJ1-2; D is unresolved. V was clipped by 4 bases and J by 0 bases, with 12 bases between them. The CDR3 consists of 14 residues. CDR1 DFQATT and CDR2 SNEGSKA come from the germline V gene (reference sequence). Here the CDR3 reads CSATRRPTNYGYTF. The CDR3 DNA reads TGCAGTGCTACAAGGAGGCCTACTAACTATGGCTACACCTTC.

The V gene is TRBV5-1, the J gene TRBJ2-7, with D possibly TRBD2 on 6 matching bases. The CDR3 is 14 residues long. Germline V lookup: CDR1 SGHRS, CDR2 YFSETQ. V lost 4 bases, J lost 1 base, and 12 bases lay in between. The CDR3 nucleotides are TGCGCCAGCAGCCATGATAGCGGTTCCTACGAGCAGTACTTC. Translation: CASSHDSGSYEQYF.

CDR3 loop: CASSLAGGRPSYNEQFF. CDR3 nucleotide sequence: TGTGCCAGCAGCTTAGCAGGCGGGAGGCCCTCCTACAATGAGCAGTTCTTC. The rearrangement uses TRBV7-9 and TRBJ2-1, with 8 positions matching TRBD2. This CDR3 contains 17 residues. V trimming: 0 bases; J trimming: 0 bases; junction bases outside the gene matches: 4. CDR1 and CDR2 (germline): SEHNR, FQNEAQ (reference sequence).

This clonotype has more than one count but fewer than ten. The gene calls are TRBV20-1 and TRBJ2-7, with D tentatively TRBD1 or TRBD2 (5 bases each). The V end lost 2 bases, the J end lost 3 bases, and 17 bases lay between the germline ends. This CDR3 is built from 15 residues. CDR1 is DFQATT, CDR2 SNEGSKA, per germline (reference sequence). DNA of the CDR3: TGCAGTGCTAGACTTACCGGGACGGGATTCTACGAGCAGTACTTC. This translates into CSARLTGTGFYEQYF.

The chain links TRBV9 to TRBJ2-3; D not certain. V lost 2 bases and J 2 bases, leaving 9 bases between the germline ends. CDR3 length: 14 amino acids. Per the germline V gene, CDR1 is SGDLS and CDR2 is YYNGEE. CDR3 amino acids: CASSVTTHTDTQYF. DNA of the CDR3: TGTGCCAGCAGCGTTACCACCCACACAGATACGCAGTATTTT.

This clonotype was seen many times. This chain links TRBV4-3 with TRBJ2-3; a possible D gene is TRBD2 (6 bases). The length of the CDR3 is 12 residues. Germline loops: CDR1 LGHNA, CDR2 YSLEER. V dropped 3 bases and J dropped 7 bases, with 8 bases sitting between them. CDR3 nucleotides: TGCGCCAGCAGCCATAGCGGAAATACGCAGTATTTT. It specifies CASSHSGNTQYF.

This chain uses TRBV5-1 with TRBJ2-1; the match to TRBD1 covers 8 bases. This CDR3 region has 18 residues. Per germline, CDR1 SGHRS and CDR2 YFSETQ. The V and J ends lost 1 base and 4 bases, in that order; junction bases with no gene match: 13. CDR3 nucleotides: TGCGCCAGCAGCTTGCCCCGGGACAGGAACCTACCTTACAATGAGCAGTTCTTC. Its translation: CASSLPRDRNLPYNEQFF.

This clonotype came up a few times. This chain connects TRBV7-3 to TRBJ2-1; D uncertain. Germline CDR1 is SGHTA and CDR2 is FQGTGA. Trimming cost V 0 bases and J 7 bases, with 7 bases left between them. The CDR3 sequence is 13 residues long. CDR3 protein: CASSLTNRNEQFF. The CDR3 nucleotides are TGTGCCAGCAGCTTAACGAACCGGAATGAGCAGTTCTTC.

This clonotype came up many times. V gene TRBV11-2 combines with J gene TRBJ1-4, with D uncertain. Germline CDR1 and CDR2: SGHAT and FQNNGV. The CDR3 contains 14 residues. Deletions cut 5 bases from V and 0 bases from J, with 7 bases between. CDR3 DNA sequence: TGTGCCAGCAGCCCCTATGCAACTAATGAAAAACTGTTTTTT. It translates to CASSPYATNEKLFF.

The chain carries TRBV4-2 and TRBJ2-5; D remains unclear. Deletions cut 0 bases from V and 3 bases from J, with 11 bases between. The CDR3 extends over 15 amino acids. Looked up from germline, CDR1 is LGHNA and CDR2 is YNFKEQ. DNA for the CDR3: TGTGCCAGCAGCCAAGATGCCTTGGGTGAAGAGACCCAGTACTTC. Its translation: CASSQDALGEETQYF.

This clonotype was observed many times. The chain couples TRBV24-1 to TRBJ2-1; tentative D call: TRBD2 (5 bases). V was shortened by 4 bases and J by 8 bases, with 14 bases between the two germline ends. The CDR3 spans 14 residues. Germline V gives CDR1 KGHDR, CDR2 SFDVKD. Here the CDR3 DNA reads TGTGCCACCAGTGAGACACTAGAACCCGATGAGCAGTTCTTC. This encodes CATSETLEPDEQFF.

This clonotype was picked up many times. The rearrangement joins TRBV12-3 or TRBV12-4 to TRBJ2-7; 7 bases agree with TRBD1. This CDR3 contains 14 residues. The V and J ends lost 4 bases and 5 bases, in that order; junction bases with no gene match: 8. The CDR3 is CASSSTGVRHEQYF. CDR3 nucleotide sequence: TGTGCCAGCAGTTCTACAGGGGTTCGGCACGAGCAGTACTTC.

The CDR3 loop is CASSQEGAGGPDTQYF. CDR3 nucleotides: TGTGCCAGCAGCCAAGAAGGAGCGGGAGGGCCGGATACGCAGTATTTT. V is TRBV4-2 and J is TRBJ2-3, with 10 bases matching TRBD2. CDR1 LGHNA and CDR2 YNFKEQ come from the germline V gene. V lost 0 bases, J lost 6 bases, and 6 bases stayed unmatched. This CDR3 has 16 residues.

CDR3 sequence (DNA): TGTGCCAGCAGTTATGGGAATACGCAGTATTTT. This sequence encodes CASSYGNTQYF. This chain links TRBV6-5 with TRBJ2-3; unclear D gene. Trimming left V 3 bases short and J 7 bases short, with 5 bases between. CDR1 is MNHEY and CDR2 is SVGAGI in the germline V gene. The CDR3 sequence is 11 residues long.

The chain is built from TRBV25-1 and TRBJ1-6; 7 bases match TRBD1. Trimming took 5 bases from V and 7 from J; bases not matched to a gene: 8. This CDR3 spans 15 amino acids. Germline values: CDR1 MGHDK, CDR2 SYGVNS. CDR3 in DNA: TGTGCCAGCAGTCTGGGGGGGACAGCCAATTCACCCCTCCACTTT. Translated, it gives CASSLGGTANSPLHF.

This clonotype was seen a few times. V usage is TRBV5-1 and J usage is TRBJ2-1; maybe TRBD2 (5 bases). Trimming left V 0 bases short and J 3 bases short, with 10 bases between. The CDR3 consists of 15 residues. CDR1 SGHRS and CDR2 YFSETQ come from the germline V gene. CDR3 nucleotide sequence: TGCGCCAGCAGCTTGGCGCTAGAGGGCTACAATGAGCAGTTCTTC. Translated, it gives CASSLALEGYNEQFF.

The V call is TRBV14, the J call TRBJ2-1; 9 nucleotides line up with TRBD2. The CDR3 length is 16 residues. Per germline, CDR1 SGHDN and CDR2 FVKESK. With V trimmed by 1 base and J by 6 bases, 7 bases remained unmatched. The DNA of the CDR3 is TGTGCCAGCAGCCAAGGGCTAGCGGGAACCGGCAATGAGCAGTTCTTC. Translating it yields CASSQGLAGTGNEQFF. The whole variable domain, remainder taken from reference TRBV14 and TRBJ2-1, is EAGVTQFPSHSVIEKGQTVTLRCDPISGHDNLYWYRRVMGKEIKFLLHFVKESKQDESGMPNNRFLAERTGGTYSTLKVQPAELEDSGVYFCASSQGLAGTGNEQFFGPGTRLTVL.

This clonotype came up many times. This chain joins TRBV4-3 and TRBJ2-5, with TRBD1 matching 9 bases. This CDR3 spans 16 amino acids. After removal of 2 bases from V and 5 bases from J, the junction contained 9 bases not matched to a gene. Germline V gene lookup returns CDR1 LGHNA and CDR2 YSLEER. Here the CDR3 DNA reads TGCGCCAGCAGCCAACAACCGGGACAGGGTGGGGAGACCCAGTACTTC. Amino acids: CASSQQPGQGGETQYF.